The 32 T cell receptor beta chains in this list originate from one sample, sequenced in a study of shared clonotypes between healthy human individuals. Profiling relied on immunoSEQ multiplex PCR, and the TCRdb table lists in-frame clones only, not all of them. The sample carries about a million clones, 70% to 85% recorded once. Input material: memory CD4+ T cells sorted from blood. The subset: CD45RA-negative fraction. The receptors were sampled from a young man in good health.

The CDR3 nucleotides read TGTGCCAGTAGTGCTACATGGGAAGATACGCAGTATTTT. It specifies CASSATWEDTQYF. The gene calls are TRBV19 and TRBJ2-3, with D hard to call. V lost 5 bases to trimming and J lost 5 bases, with 11 bases between them. The CDR3 runs 13 residues. In germline, CDR1 is LNHDA, CDR2 SQIVND (reference sequence).

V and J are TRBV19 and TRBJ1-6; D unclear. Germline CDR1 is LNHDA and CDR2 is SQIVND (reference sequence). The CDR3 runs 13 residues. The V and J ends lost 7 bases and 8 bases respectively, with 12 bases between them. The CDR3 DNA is TGTGCCAGTAATGAGGCAGGCGATTCACCCCTCCACTTT. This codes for CASNEAGDSPLHF.

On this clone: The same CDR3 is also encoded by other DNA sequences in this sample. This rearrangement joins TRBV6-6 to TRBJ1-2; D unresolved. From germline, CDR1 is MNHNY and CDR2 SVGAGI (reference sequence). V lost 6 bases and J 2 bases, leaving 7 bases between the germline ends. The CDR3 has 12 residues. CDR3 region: CASSPPNYGYTF. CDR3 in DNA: TGTGCCAGCAGCCCCCCGAACTATGGCTACACCTTC.

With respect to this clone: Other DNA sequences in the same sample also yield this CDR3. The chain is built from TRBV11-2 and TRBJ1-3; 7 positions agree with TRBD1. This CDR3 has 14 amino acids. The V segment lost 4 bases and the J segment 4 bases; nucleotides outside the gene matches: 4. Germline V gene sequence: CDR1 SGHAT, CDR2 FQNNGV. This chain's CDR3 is CASSSTGAGNTIYF. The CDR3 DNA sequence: TGTGCCAGCAGCTCTACAGGGGCGGGAAACACCATATATTTT.

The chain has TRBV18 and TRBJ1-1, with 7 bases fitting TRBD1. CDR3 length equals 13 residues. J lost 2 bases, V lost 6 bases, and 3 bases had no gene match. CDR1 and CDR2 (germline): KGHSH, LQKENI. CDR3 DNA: TGTGCCAGCTCCCGGGACAGCAACACTGAAGCTTTCTTT. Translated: CASSRDSNTEAFF.

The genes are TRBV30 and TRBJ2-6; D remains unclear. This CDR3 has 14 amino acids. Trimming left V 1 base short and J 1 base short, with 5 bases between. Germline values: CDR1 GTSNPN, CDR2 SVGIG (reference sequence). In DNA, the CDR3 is TGTGCCTGGAGTGGACGGTCTGGGGCCAACGTCCTGACTTTC. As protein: CAWSGRSGANVLTF.

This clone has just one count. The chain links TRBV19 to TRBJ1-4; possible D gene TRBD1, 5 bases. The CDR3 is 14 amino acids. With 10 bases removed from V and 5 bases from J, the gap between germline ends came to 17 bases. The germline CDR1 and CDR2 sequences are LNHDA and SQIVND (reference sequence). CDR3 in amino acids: CATQRLGLNEKLFF. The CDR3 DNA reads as TGTGCCACCCAACGACTGGGGCTGAATGAAAAACTGTTTTTT.

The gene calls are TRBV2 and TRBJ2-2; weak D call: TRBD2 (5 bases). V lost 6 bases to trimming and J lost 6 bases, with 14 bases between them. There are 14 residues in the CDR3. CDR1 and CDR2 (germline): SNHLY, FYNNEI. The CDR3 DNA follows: TGTGCCAGCAGCGGTCGGGGAGTAGCCGGGGAGCTGTTTTTT. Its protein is CASSGRGVAGELFF. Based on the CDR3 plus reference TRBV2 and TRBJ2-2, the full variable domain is EPEVTQTPSHQVTQMGQEVILRCVPISNHLYFYWYRQILGQKVEFLVSFYNNEISEKSEIFDDQFSVERPDGSNFTLKIRSTKLEDSAMYFCASSGRGVAGELFFGEGSRLTVL.

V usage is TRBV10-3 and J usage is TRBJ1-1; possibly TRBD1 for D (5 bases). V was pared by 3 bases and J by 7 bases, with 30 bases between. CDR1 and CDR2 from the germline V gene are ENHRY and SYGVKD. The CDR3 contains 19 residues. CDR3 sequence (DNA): TGTGCCATCAGTGATTTCCGGGGCTACGGGGATTCCCTAGGATTTGAAGCTTTCTTT. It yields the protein CAISDFRGYGDSLGFEAFF.

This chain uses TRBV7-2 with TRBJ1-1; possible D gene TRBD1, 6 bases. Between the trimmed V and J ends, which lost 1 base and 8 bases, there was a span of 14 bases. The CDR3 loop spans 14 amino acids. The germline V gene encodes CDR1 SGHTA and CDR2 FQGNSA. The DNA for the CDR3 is TGTGCCAGCAGCTTAGTCCCGACAGGAACCGAAGCTTTCTTT. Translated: CASSLVPTGTEAFF. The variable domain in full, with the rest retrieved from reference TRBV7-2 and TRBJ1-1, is GAGVSQSPSNKVTEKGKDVELRCDPISGHTALYWYRQSLGQGLEFLIYFQGNSAPDKSGLPSDRFSAERTGGSVSTLTIQRTQQEDSAVYLCASSLVPTGTEAFFGQGTRLTVV.

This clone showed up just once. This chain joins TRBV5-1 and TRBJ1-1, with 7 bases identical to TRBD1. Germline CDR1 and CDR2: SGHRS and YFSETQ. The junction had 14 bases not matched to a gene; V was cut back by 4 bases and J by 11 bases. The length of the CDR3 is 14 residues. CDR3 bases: TGCGCCAGCAGCGGAGAGACAGGGTTAGTGTCCGCTTTCTTT. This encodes CASSGETGLVSAFF. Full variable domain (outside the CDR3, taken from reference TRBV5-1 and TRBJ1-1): KAGVTQTPRYLIKTRGQQVTLSCSPISGHRSVSWYQQTPGQGLQFLFEYFSETQRNKGNFPGRFSGRQFSNSRSEMNVSTLELGDSALYLCASSGETGLVSAFFGQGTRLTVV.

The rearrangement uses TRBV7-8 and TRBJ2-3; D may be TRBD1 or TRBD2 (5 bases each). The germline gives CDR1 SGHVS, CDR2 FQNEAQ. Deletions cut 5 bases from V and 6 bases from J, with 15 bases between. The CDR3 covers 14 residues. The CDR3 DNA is TGTGCCAGCAGCATGGGACGCGCTCAGGATACGCAGTATTTT. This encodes CASSMGRAQDTQYF.

CDR3 DNA sequence: TGTGCCAGCAGCTGGGGGCTACCTGGCAACGAGCAGTACTTC. This translates into CASSWGLPGNEQYF. V and J are TRBV7-9 and TRBJ2-7, with a weak D call TRBD1 (6 bases). Germline CDR1 is SEHNR and CDR2 is FQNEAQ (reference sequence). The V end lost 4 bases, the J end lost 5 bases, and 15 bases lay between the germline ends. The CDR3 spans 14 residues.

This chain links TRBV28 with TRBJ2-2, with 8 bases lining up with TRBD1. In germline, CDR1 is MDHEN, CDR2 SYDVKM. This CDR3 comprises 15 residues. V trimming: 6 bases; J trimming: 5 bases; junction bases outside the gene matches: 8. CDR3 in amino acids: CASRWAGGPTGELFF. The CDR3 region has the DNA TGTGCCAGCAGATGGGCAGGGGGCCCTACCGGGGAGCTGTTTTTT.

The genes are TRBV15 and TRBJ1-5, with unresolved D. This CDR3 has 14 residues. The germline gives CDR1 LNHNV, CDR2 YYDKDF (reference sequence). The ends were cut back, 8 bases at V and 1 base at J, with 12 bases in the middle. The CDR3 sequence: CATATIGSNQPQHF. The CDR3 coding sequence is TGTGCCACCGCGACGATAGGCAGCAATCAGCCCCAGCATTTT.

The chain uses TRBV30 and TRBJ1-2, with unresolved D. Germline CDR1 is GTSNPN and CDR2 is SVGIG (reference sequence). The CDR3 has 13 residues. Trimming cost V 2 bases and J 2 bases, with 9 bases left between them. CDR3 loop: CAWSFSANYGYTF. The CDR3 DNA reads TGTGCCTGGAGTTTCTCGGCCAACTATGGCTACACCTTC.

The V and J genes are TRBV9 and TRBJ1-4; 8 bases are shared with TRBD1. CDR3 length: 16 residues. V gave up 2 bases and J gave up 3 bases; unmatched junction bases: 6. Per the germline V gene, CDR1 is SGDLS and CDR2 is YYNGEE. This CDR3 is CASSVGQGPPNEKLFF. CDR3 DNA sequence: TGTGCCAGCAGCGTCGGACAGGGTCCCCCTAATGAAAAACTGTTTTTT.

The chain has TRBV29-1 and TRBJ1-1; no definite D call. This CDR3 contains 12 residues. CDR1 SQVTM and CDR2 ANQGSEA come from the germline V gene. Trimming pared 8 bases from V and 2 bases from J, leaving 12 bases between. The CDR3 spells CSFSEGNTEAFF. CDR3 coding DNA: TGCAGCTTCTCGGAAGGCAACACTGAAGCTTTCTTT.

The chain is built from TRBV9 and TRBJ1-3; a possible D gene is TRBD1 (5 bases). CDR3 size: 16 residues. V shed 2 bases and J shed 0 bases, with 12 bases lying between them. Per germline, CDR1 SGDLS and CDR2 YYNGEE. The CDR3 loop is CASSVGDTSSGNTIYF. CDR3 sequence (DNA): TGTGCCAGCAGCGTGGGGGATACTTCCTCTGGAAACACCATATATTTT.

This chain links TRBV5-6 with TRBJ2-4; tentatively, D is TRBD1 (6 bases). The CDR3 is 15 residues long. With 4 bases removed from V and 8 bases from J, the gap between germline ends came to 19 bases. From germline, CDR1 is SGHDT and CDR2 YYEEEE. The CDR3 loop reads CASSLPGDHVDIQYF. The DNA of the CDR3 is TGTGCCAGCAGCCTACCAGGGGACCATGTCGACATTCAGTACTTC.

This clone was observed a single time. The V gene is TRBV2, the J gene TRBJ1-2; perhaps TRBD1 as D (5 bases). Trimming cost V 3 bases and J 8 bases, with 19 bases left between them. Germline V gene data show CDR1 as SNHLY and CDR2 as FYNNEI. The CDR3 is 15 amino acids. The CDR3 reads CASSDLQGPPRGYTF. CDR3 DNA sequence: TGTGCCAGCAGTGATCTTCAGGGTCCCCCTCGGGGCTACACCTTC. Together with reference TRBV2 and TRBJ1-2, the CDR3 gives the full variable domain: EPEVTQTPSHQVTQMGQEVILRCVPISNHLYFYWYRQILGQKVEFLVSFYNNEISEKSEIFDDQFSVERPDGSNFTLKIRSTKLEDSAMYFCASSDLQGPPRGYTFGSGTRLTVV.

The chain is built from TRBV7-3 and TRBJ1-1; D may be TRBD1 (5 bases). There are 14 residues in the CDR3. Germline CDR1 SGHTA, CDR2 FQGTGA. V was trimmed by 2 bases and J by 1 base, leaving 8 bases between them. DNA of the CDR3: TGTGCCAGCAGCTTAGAAGGGGAGAACACTGAAGCTTTCTTT. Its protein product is CASSLEGENTEAFF.

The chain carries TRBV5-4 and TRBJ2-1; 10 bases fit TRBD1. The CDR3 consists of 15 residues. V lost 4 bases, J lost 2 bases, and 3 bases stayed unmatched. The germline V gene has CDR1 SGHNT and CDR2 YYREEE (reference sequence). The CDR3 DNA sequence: TGTGCCAGCAGCAAGGACAGGGGGACCTACAATGAGCAGTTCTTC. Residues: CASSKDRGTYNEQFF.

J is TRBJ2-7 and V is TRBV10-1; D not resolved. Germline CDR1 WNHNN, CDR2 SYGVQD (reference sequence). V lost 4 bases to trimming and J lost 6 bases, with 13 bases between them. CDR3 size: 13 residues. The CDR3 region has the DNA TGCGCCAGCAGTGCATCCGTGGCGCTCGAGCAGTACTTC. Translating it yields CASSASVALEQYF.

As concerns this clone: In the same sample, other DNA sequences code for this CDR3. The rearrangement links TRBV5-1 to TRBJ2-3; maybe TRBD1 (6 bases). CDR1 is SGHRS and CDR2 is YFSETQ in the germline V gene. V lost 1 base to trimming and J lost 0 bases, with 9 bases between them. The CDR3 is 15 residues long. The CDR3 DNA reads TGCGCCAGCAGCTTGTGGGACACTAGCACAGATACGCAGTATTTT. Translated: CASSLWDTSTDTQYF.

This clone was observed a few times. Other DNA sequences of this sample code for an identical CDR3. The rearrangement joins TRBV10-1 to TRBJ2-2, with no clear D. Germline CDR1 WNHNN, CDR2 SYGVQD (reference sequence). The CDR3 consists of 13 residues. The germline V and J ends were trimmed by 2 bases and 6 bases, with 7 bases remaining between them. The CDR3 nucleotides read TGCGCCAGCAGTGAGAGGACCGCCGGGGAGCTGTTTTTT. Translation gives CASSERTAGELFF.

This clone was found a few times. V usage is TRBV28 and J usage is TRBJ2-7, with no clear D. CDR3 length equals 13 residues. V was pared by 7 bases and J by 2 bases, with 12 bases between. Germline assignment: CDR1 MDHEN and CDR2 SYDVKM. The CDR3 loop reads CASTAQAPYEQYF. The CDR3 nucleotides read TGTGCCAGCACGGCCCAGGCCCCCTACGAGCAGTACTTC.

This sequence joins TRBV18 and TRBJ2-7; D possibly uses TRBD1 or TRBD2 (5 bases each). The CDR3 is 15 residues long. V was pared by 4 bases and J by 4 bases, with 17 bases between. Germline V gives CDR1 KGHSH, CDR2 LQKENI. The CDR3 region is CASSQTGPNPYEQYF. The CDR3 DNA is TGTGCCAGCTCACAAACGGGACCTAACCCATACGAGCAGTACTTC.

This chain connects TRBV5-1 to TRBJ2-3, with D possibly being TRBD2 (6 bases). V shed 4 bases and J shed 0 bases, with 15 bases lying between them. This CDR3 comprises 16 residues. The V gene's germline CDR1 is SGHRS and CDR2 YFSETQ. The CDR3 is CASSLEPGVSTDTQYF. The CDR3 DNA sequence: TGCGCCAGCAGCCTGGAACCGGGAGTTAGCACAGATACGCAGTATTTT.

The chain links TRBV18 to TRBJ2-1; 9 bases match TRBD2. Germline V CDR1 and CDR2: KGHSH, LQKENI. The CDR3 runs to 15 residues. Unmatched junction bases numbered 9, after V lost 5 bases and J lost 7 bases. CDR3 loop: CASSFSGTSLNEQFF. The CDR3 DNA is TGTGCCAGCTCATTTTCCGGGACTAGCCTGAATGAGCAGTTCTTC.

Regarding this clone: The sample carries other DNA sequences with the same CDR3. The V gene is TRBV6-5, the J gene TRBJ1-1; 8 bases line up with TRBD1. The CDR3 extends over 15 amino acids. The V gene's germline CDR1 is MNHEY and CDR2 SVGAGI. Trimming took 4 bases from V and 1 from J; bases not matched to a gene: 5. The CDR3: CASSSGQGQNTEAFF. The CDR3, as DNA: TGTGCCAGCAGTTCTGGACAGGGCCAGAACACTGAAGCTTTCTTT.

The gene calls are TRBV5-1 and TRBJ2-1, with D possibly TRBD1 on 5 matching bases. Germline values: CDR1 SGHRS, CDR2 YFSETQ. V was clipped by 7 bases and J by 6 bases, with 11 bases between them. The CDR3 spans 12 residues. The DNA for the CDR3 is TGCGCCAGCCGCAGGGAAGGCAATGAGCAGTTCTTC. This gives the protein CASRREGNEQFF.